This T cell receptor beta chain was recovered during a study of cytomegalovirus exposure and HLA in healthy donors (dated by TCRdb to the late 2010s). Turning to the overall study: An earlier analysis of 587 of the donors reported 276 Gb of sequence data and around 100 million unique TCR beta sequences obtained from around 190 million T cells. An early release covering some 640 HLA-typed donors comprised approximately 290 gigabases of sequencing data and 85 million or so unique TCR sequences. Of the roughly 390 genotyped donors, 65% to 90% were placed in the genetic ancestry cluster associated with self-reported Caucasian donors. The study aimed to test whether signatures of past pathogen exposure could be identified by cataloging public T cell receptors. The study used immunosequencing to profile the T cell repertoires of approximately 640 subjects and linked those repertoires to cytomegalovirus serostatus. In addition to the first cohort of several hundred subjects, a separate validation cohort of 130 or so different subjects was used. To predict cytomegalovirus infection status, the study combined high-throughput TCR immunosequencing, statistical association of individual TCRs with disease status, and machine learning. In a later analysis, previously published TCR beta repertoires from fewer than 750 donors were re-analyzed and high-resolution HLA genotyping was added so that TCR occurrence patterns could be studied. Rather than drawing on any new phenotypic data, the later analysis identified candidate immune exposures from TCR beta sequences and the way those sequences occurred across donors. To decide whether each TCR beta V gene segment behaved as functional or pseudogenic, an earlier analysis of approximately 600 of the donors relied on high-throughput TCR beta sequencing. Donor age, sex, ethnicity and CMV serostatus were collected together with the repertoire data. A later genetic analysis used genome-wide SNP genotypes for about 60% of the roughly 670 donors, treating that subset as a discovery cohort. All discovery cohort repertoires had been generated on a single sequencing platform. HLA typing covered class I and class II loci at four-digit resolution. The number of typed donors differed by locus: about 620-640 for A, B, C, DRB1 and DQB1; 500 to 550 for DQA1; 606 for DPA1; and roughly 450 for DPB1. Roughly five DR-DQ haplotypes were treated as single units for association and clustering because of strong linkage in the cohort. On average, around 240,000 unique TCR beta nucleotide sequences were sequenced per donor among fewer than 500 genotyped donors of the cohort, with roughly a sixth of those sequences being non-productive. Points the paper makes about the study in general: Because HLA typing was missing for some donors at each locus, association tests included only the typed subset. The only immune exposure information available for the cohort was CMV serostatus. In a later analysis, several top co-occurrence clusters were reported to appear linked to parvovirus B19, influenza, CMV and Epstein-Barr virus. In vitro tests confirmed that a few of the cytomegalovirus-associated TCR beta chains recognize cytomegalovirus antigens. Strong co-occurrence of HLA alleles, especially DR and DQ, made assigning TCR associations to individual alleles difficult. A later genetic analysis reported fewer N-insertions in productive TCRs among donors in an Asian-associated ancestry cluster than the roughly 700-donor mean. In this cohort, only TCR beta chains were sequenced, and detectable features were limited by the absence of alpha or paired-chain data. Some IMGT-functional V segments, including TRBV6-2 and TRBV6-3, could not be told apart with the 87-base-pair reads, so those segments were excluded. A total of 150 to 200 TCR beta chains were listed by the study as associated with cytomegalovirus. A later genetic analysis associated a missense DCLRE1C variant with V-gene and J-gene trimming of TCR beta chains, and an independent cohort replicated the association. According to a later analysis, TCR association rates differed among HLA loci, with DRB1 alleles showing the most associated TCRs and HLA-C alleles showing the fewest. A cluster of highly shared sequence variants was judged likely to represent a technical artifact of the sequencing pipeline. The authors suggested that the approach could potentially be extended to other disease states and immunological phenotypes. A further reported finding was that TCR beta sequences accurately predicted the HLA-A and HLA-B alleles for most subjects in the first cohort. Broadly in line with IMGT annotations, most TCR beta V segments showed up in productive rearrangements about 87% or about 30% of the time in an earlier analysis of 587 of the donors. Linkage disequilibrium might explain the correlated functional status among segregating V segments, but an unknown experimental factor could not be excluded. Sequencing depth was assumed to be roughly uniform across donors in the presence/absence analyses, though that assumption may not hold. While some public TCRs were present in many individuals, most TCR sequences turned up only very rarely across donors. The earlier analysis of some 540 of the donors excluded approximately 15 rarely observed V segments, including chromosome 9 orphons, because counts were too low. In a later analysis, most CMV-associated TCR beta chains were found to appear HLA-restricted, with HLA associations seemingly driven largely by CMV exposure. In a later analysis, more than 15,000 TCR beta sequences were associated with specific HLA alleles at a false discovery rate of 0.05. In a later analysis, HLA-associated TCR beta chains showed more clonal expansion and lower generation probabilities than non-associated chains that were equally common. The classifier was reported to diagnose cytomegalovirus status with high specificity and sensitivity in both the original cohort and the validation cohort.

Library method: the immunoSEQ multiplex PCR assay. For the multiplex PCR, a mixture combining 60 forward primers for TCR Vbeta segments and 13 reverse primers for TCR Jbeta segments was used. Amplification of the CDR3 region of rearranged TCR beta genes was performed with a multiplex PCR assay on genomic DNA. The Illumina HiSeq System was used to sequence the amplified TCR beta libraries as 87-base-pair reads. The paper's data handling went like this. A later analysis counted about 82 million unique TCR beta chains across the 666 repertoires, and roughly 11 million of these chains were shared by at least two donors. Raw reads were error-corrected and collapsed into unique sequences with a nearest-neighbor algorithm that merged closely related sequences to remove PCR and sequencing errors. V, D and J gene segments were assigned by aligning CDR3 sequences to IMGT reference sequences. Each retained sequence needed at least a six-nucleotide match to both a V gene segment and a J gene segment. Rearrangements were called productive when the CDR3 lacked stop codons and stayed in frame with V and J; all others were non-productive. Following IMGT convention, CDR3 was defined as the stretch from the second conserved V-encoded cysteine to the conserved J-encoded phenylalanine. Sequences without an unambiguous match to a single V gene segment were excluded from the earlier analysis of a few hundred of the donors. An earlier analysis of around 600 of the donors classified V segments as functional when productive rearrangements were above 56.7% and as segregating when the standard deviation between donors was above 5%. A statistical classification framework was developed to diagnose cytomegalovirus status using the catalog of TCR beta chain sequences. In a later analysis, TCR nucleotide sequences were compared against IMGT/GENE-DB human TR gene sequences so that V and J genes could be assigned. Using the TCRdist pipeline, a later analysis assigned CDR3 sequences along with most-parsimonious VDJ recombination scenarios. In a later analysis, each TCR beta chain was defined by its CDR3 amino acid sequence together with its V-gene family, and reads without a unique V-gene family were excluded. A later analysis removed 600 or so highly shared, low-generation-probability nucleotide sequences to deal with suspected cross-contamination and a sequencing artifact. A later analysis calculated a clonal expansion index for each public chain from normalized within-repertoire ranks of inferred template counts. In a later analysis, generation probabilities were computed with a VDJ recombination model fitted to out-of-frame rearrangements, and the resulting probabilities were checked against IGoR. A later analysis scored TCR-TCR, TCR-HLA and TCR-CMV co-occurrence with hypergeometric tests, applying a repertoire-size bias correction to TCR pairs. To estimate false discovery rates, a later analysis permuted the HLA or CMV assignments 20 times. In a later analysis, co-occurring TCRs were grouped with DBSCAN, and TCRdist sequence similarity was added when clustering was performed within HLA-allele-positive subsets. Co-occurrence clustering excluded repertoires with fewer than 30,000 or more than 120,000 public chains, plus five with anomalous nucleotide sharing. TCRdb retrieved this table from immuneACCESS and kept in-frame rearrangements only. Not all clones are present; in checked studies, unresolved V genes account for under half, and no reason is known for the remainder. V and J calls and clone size come straight from that table; D and trimming were deduced from the DNA. The table of this sample itemizes 100,000 to 150,000 clones. The ten biggest clones cover 1.6% of the sample.

In regard to this clone: The specificity of this receptor is unknown.

The CDR1 and CDR2 encoded by the germline V gene are SGHDT and YYEEEE. Including the terminal cysteine and phenylalanine, the CDR3 comprises 15 residues. Of all the DNA, just the CDR3 is kept, 45 bases in frame from base 1. Trimming removed 4 bases from V and 5 bases from J; the gene matches leave 12 bases unexplained. The cohort consisted of 650 to 850 healthy bone marrow donors. At the time of sampling, every cohort member was nominally healthy, though immune exposures that went unrecorded were likely present. The donor was CMV seropositive and was included in the group of almost 300 seropositive cohort members. A peripheral blood sample was provided by each donor, and peripheral blood mononuclear cells were used for TCR beta sequencing. The Qiagen DNeasy Blood Extraction Kit was used to extract genomic DNA from the blood cell samples.

Recombination connected TRBV5-6 to TRBJ2-7; TRBD2 matches 7 bases in the middle. The specimen was PBMCs. The clonotype was recovered from a woman aged 35 to 49 in good health and CMV-seropositive. Read as DNA, the sequence is TGTGCCAGCAGCCCTCTGTTTACTAGCGAGCACGAGCAGTACTTC. Translated, it gives CASSPLFTSEHEQYF. The reference TRBV5-6 and TRBJ2-7 proteins fill in what lies around the CDR3, so the full variable domain reads DAGVTQSPTHLIKTRGQQVTLRCSPKSGHDTVSWYQQALGQGPQFIFQYYEEEERQRGNFPDRFSGHQFPNYSSELNVNALLLGDSALYLCASSPLFTSEHEQYFGPGTRLTVT.